A single sample gave rise to the 28 T cell receptor beta chains below, sequenced in a study of blood T cell repertoires in COVID-19. Using immunoSEQ multiplex PCR, the repertoire was profiled, and TCRdb retains in-frame clones only, with some absent. The sample records about 51,000 clones, around 93% being singletons. The sequenced sample consisted of peripheral blood. Receptor source: a man aged 50-60 years with acute or convalescent COVID-19.

This clone was recorded once. The CDR3 is CASSFNSYGYTF. The CDR3 nucleotides are TGTGCCAGCAGCTTCAACTCCTATGGCTACACCTTC. The chain links TRBV7-2 to TRBJ1-2; D is uncertain. In germline, CDR1 is SGHTA, CDR2 FQGNSA. V was clipped by 3 bases and J by 4 bases, with 6 bases between them. The length of the CDR3 is 12 residues.

The rearrangement uses TRBV6-5 and TRBJ1-3; D is possibly TRBD1 (6 bases). Germline values: CDR1 MNHEY, CDR2 SVGAGI. This CDR3 contains 14 residues. V was cut by 5 bases and J by 4 bases, with 12 bases left in between. CDR3 residues: CASSKTGAGNTIYF. CDR3 nucleotide sequence: TGTGCCAGCAGTAAGACAGGTGCGGGAAACACCATATATTTT.

The chain couples TRBV30 to TRBJ2-2; D remains unclear. The CDR3 has 13 amino acids. CDR1 and CDR2 (germline): GTSNPN, SVGIG (reference sequence). Trimming took 2 bases from V and 6 from J, leaving 10 bases between them. The DNA of the CDR3 is TGTGCCTGGAGTTCGAACAGAGCCGGGGAGCTGTTTTTT. As protein: CAWSSNRAGELFF. The complete variable domain, with remaining parts taken from reference TRBV30 and TRBJ2-2, reads SQTIHQWPATLVQPVGSPLSLECTVEGTSNPNLYWYRQAAGRGLQLLFYSVGIGQISSEVPQNLSASRPQDRQFILSSKKLLLSDSGFYLCAWSSNRAGELFFGEGSRLTVL.

V is TRBV7-9 and J is TRBJ2-2, with 7 positions matching TRBD1. Germline V gives CDR1 SEHNR, CDR2 FQNEAQ (reference sequence). With 8 bases clipped from V and 6 bases from J, the junction kept 18 bases outside the gene matches. CDR3 length: 17 residues. The CDR3 coding sequence is TGTGCCAGCTTACCAAGGCTAGGGGACAGTGAGCCCGGGGAGCTGTTTTTT. Protein sequence: CASLPRLGDSEPGELFF.

The chain couples TRBV24-1 to TRBJ1-1; D uncertain. Germline assignment: CDR1 KGHDR and CDR2 SFDVKD. The CDR3 is made up of 13 amino acids. Trimming removed 4 bases from V and 4 bases from J, with 9 bases in between. DNA of the CDR3: TGTGCCACCAGTGAACATAGCGGCACTGAAGCTTTCTTT. Protein: CATSEHSGTEAFF.

The chain combines TRBV10-3 with TRBJ1-1, with 9 positions matching TRBD1. The CDR3 has 15 residues. CDR1 and CDR2 from the germline V gene are ENHRY and SYGVKD. With V trimmed by 5 bases and J by 0 bases, 4 bases remained unmatched. The CDR3 here is CAISRGQGVNTEAFF. For the CDR3, the DNA is TGTGCCATCAGTCGGGGACAGGGTGTGAACACTGAAGCTTTCTTT.

The chain joins TRBV29-1 to TRBJ1-2; 8 bases agree with TRBD1. Per germline, CDR1 SQVTM and CDR2 ANQGSEA. The V gene end was trimmed by 6 bases and the J gene end by 6 bases; junction bases not matched to a gene: 0. This CDR3 contains 10 residues. Here the CDR3 reads CSVTGDGYTF. The CDR3 nucleotides read TGCAGCGTGACAGGGGATGGCTACACCTTC.

The gene calls are TRBV12-3 or TRBV12-4 and TRBJ2-1, with TRBD2 as a possible D gene (5 bases). The CDR3 consists of 13 residues. V lost 7 bases and J 7 bases, leaving 14 bases between the germline ends. CDR3 protein: CASTSTGNNEQFF. The CDR3 nucleotides read TGTGCCAGCACCTCGACCGGGAATAATGAGCAGTTCTTC.

CDR3 DNA: TGTGCCAGCAGCTTAGGTGGGGGGGCCTTCTCCTACGAGCAGTACTTC. It encodes CASSLGGGAFSYEQYF. The V call is TRBV13, the J call TRBJ2-7, with D possibly matching TRBD2 (7 bases). The germline gives CDR1 PRHDT, CDR2 FYEKMQ (reference sequence). V was pared by 0 bases and J by 0 bases, with 12 bases between. The CDR3 length is 16 residues.

The V call is TRBV7-9, the J call TRBJ1-4; TRBD1 aligns across 9 bases. The V and J ends lost 5 bases and 7 bases, in that order; junction bases with no gene match: 5. The CDR3 loop spans 14 amino acids. Germline loops: CDR1 SEHNR, CDR2 FQNEAQ (reference sequence). This chain's CDR3 is CASSQGQGSEKLFF. DNA for the CDR3: TGTGCCAGCAGCCAGGGACAGGGAAGTGAAAAACTGTTTTTT.

The gene calls are TRBV24-1 and TRBJ2-5, with TRBD1 as a possible D gene (6 bases). Germline V lookup: CDR1 KGHDR, CDR2 SFDVKD. Trimming removed 7 bases at V and 5 bases at J, with 13 bases between. The CDR3 sequence is 13 residues long. The CDR3: CATRTGVEETQYF. The CDR3 DNA is TGTGCCACCAGGACAGGCGTGGAGGAGACCCAGTACTTC.

The V and J genes are TRBV5-1 and TRBJ1-2, with 7 bases aligning to TRBD1. The V gene's germline CDR1 is SGHRS and CDR2 YFSETQ. This CDR3 is 15 amino acids long. The V and J ends lost 4 bases and 5 bases, in that order; junction bases with no gene match: 11. CDR3 in amino acids: CASSPHTGVRYGYTF. CDR3 DNA: TGCGCCAGCAGCCCCCACACAGGGGTCAGATATGGCTACACCTTC.

This sequence joins TRBV7-8 and TRBJ1-5; maybe TRBD1 (5 bases). The CDR3 consists of 15 residues. Trimming took off 3 bases at V and 0 bases at J, with 9 bases between the two ends. In germline, CDR1 is SGHVS, CDR2 FQNEAQ. The CDR3 DNA reads TGTGCCAGCAGCTTCGACAGTTATAGCAATCAGCCCCAGCATTTT. It translates to CASSFDSYSNQPQHF. The whole variable domain, remainder taken from reference TRBV7-8 and TRBJ1-5, is GAGVSQSPRYKVAKRGQDVALRCDPISGHVSLFWYQQALGQGPEFLTYFQNEAQLDKSGLPSDRFFAERPEGSVSTLKIQRTQQEDSAVYLCASSFDSYSNQPQHFGDGTRLSIL.

The chain recombines TRBV6-2 or TRBV6-3 with TRBJ2-3; 10 nucleotides agree with TRBD1. CDR1 and CDR2 from the germline V gene are MNHEY and SVGEGT. CDR3 length: 20 amino acids. With 2 bases clipped from V and 4 bases from J, the junction kept 18 bases outside the gene matches. CDR3 in amino acids: CASSYPGTGEEIRPSDTQYF. The CDR3, as DNA: TGTGCCAGCAGTTACCCCGGGACAGGGGAGGAGATACGTCCTTCAGATACGCAGTATTTT.

This chain joins TRBV7-2 and TRBJ2-5; 14 bases are shared with TRBD2. This CDR3 is 16 amino acids long. The junction had 2 bases not matched to a gene; V was cut back by 3 bases and J by 2 bases. CDR1 SGHTA and CDR2 FQGNSA come from the germline V gene. The CDR3 sequence: CASSLGLAGVQETQYF. Here the CDR3 DNA reads TGTGCCAGCAGCTTGGGACTAGCGGGGGTTCAAGAGACCCAGTACTTC.

The J gene is TRBJ1-4, the V gene TRBV2, with 9 bases fitting TRBD1. Germline V CDR1 and CDR2: SNHLY, FYNNEI. The CDR3 is made up of 15 amino acids. V lost 5 bases, J lost 9 bases, and 10 bases stayed unmatched. The DNA for the CDR3 is TGTGCCAGCAGTAGGGACAGGGACATTATGAAAAAACTGTTTTTT. Protein: CASSRDRDIMKKLFF.

This chain connects TRBV15 to TRBJ2-2, with 12 nucleotides matching TRBD2. This CDR3 comprises 19 residues. The J segment lost 4 bases and the V segment lost 0 bases, leaving 9 bases of the junction unmatched. Germline lookup yields CDR1 LNHNV and CDR2 YYDKDF (reference sequence). CDR3 nucleotides: TGTGCCACCAGCAGAGATCTTCCTAGCGGGGGGGCCGGCACCGGGGAGCTGTTTTTT. It encodes CATSRDLPSGGAGTGELFF.

This clone appeared a few times. The rearrangement uses TRBV19 and TRBJ1-4; the match to TRBD1 covers 8 bases. The V and J ends lost 0 bases and 11 bases, in that order; junction bases with no gene match: 5. Germline V gene sequence: CDR1 LNHDA, CDR2 SQIVND (reference sequence). The CDR3 totals 14 residues. This CDR3 is CASSIDPDREKLFF. The CDR3 coding sequence is TGTGCCAGTAGTATAGATCCGGACAGGGAGAAACTGTTTTTT.

The chain is built from TRBV2 and TRBJ1-1, with 12 nucleotides matching TRBD1. Germline loops: CDR1 SNHLY, CDR2 FYNNEI. This CDR3 is 16 amino acids long. Trimming at V came to 6 bases and at J to 10 bases, leaving 15 bases not matched to a gene. The CDR3 is CASRSPGQGAGIGAFF. The CDR3 DNA follows: TGTGCCAGCAGGAGCCCGGGACAGGGGGCAGGTATTGGAGCTTTCTTT.

This CDR3 reads CASSFDSGQGNYGYTF. The DNA for the CDR3 is TGCGCCAGCAGTTTCGATAGCGGACAGGGTAACTATGGCTACACCTTC. The chain has TRBV5-1 and TRBJ1-2, with 8 bases identical to TRBD1. CDR1 is SGHRS, CDR2 YFSETQ, per germline. J lost 1 base, V lost 5 bases, and 10 bases had no gene match. The CDR3 is 16 residues long.

The chain joins TRBV27 to TRBJ1-1; a possible D gene is TRBD1 (6 bases). This CDR3 is 14 amino acids long. The germline CDR1 and CDR2 sequences are MNHEY and SMNVEV (reference sequence). Between the trimmed V and J ends, which lost 2 bases and 4 bases, there was a span of 11 bases. The CDR3 spells CASSLRSGVTEAFF. CDR3 DNA sequence: TGTGCCAGCAGTTTAAGATCAGGGGTCACTGAAGCTTTCTTT.

J is TRBJ1-1 and V is TRBV20-1; unclear D gene. The CDR3 is made up of 11 amino acids. Germline V lookup: CDR1 DFQATT, CDR2 SNEGSKA (reference sequence). V was trimmed by 6 bases and J by 2 bases, leaving 7 bases between them. The CDR3 loop is CSAILNTEAFF. In nucleotides, the CDR3 is TGCAGTGCCATCCTAAACACTGAAGCTTTCTTT.

With respect to this clone: Distinct nucleotide sequences in the sample also encode this CDR3. V usage is TRBV9 and J usage is TRBJ1-3, with 7 bases aligning to TRBD1. V shed 4 bases and J 7 bases; nucleotides not matched to a gene: 2. CDR3 length: 12 amino acids. Looked up from germline, CDR1 is SGDLS and CDR2 is YYNGEE. The CDR3 here is CASSPRGNTIYF. CDR3 in DNA: TGTGCCAGCAGCCCCAGGGGGAACACCATATATTTT.

The chain has TRBV6-5 and TRBJ1-1; 8 bases match TRBD1. This CDR3 is built from 14 residues. With V trimmed by 6 bases and J by 1 base, 4 bases remained unmatched. The germline V gene encodes CDR1 MNHEY and CDR2 SVGAGI. The CDR3 DNA is TGTGCCAGCAGGAAGGACAGGGCGAACACTGAAGCTTTCTTT. Amino acids: CASRKDRANTEAFF.

Comment on this clone: One end of the junction varies from germline; a read error may be responsible. V is TRBV7-9 and J is TRBJ2-3; 9 nucleotides agree with TRBD2. The CDR3 is 15 residues long. The germline gives CDR1 SEHNR, CDR2 FQNEAQ (reference sequence). The DNA for the CDR3 is TGTGCCAGCAGCTTAGATGCGGGGGGGTCAGAAACGCAGTATTTT. Encoded protein: CASSLDAGGSETQYF.

The chain recombines TRBV10-2 with TRBJ1-1; D remains ambiguous. Trimming removed 0 bases at V and 10 bases at J, with 18 bases between. Germline values: CDR1 WSHSY, CDR2 SAAADI. The CDR3 is made up of 15 amino acids. CDR3 nucleotide sequence: TGCGCCAGCAGTGAGTCGTATCGCGGTCTCCTCGGAGCTTTCTTT. This gives the protein CASSESYRGLLGAFF.

V usage is TRBV3-1 (or the pseudogene TRBV3-2) and J usage is TRBJ2-7; the match to TRBD1 covers 9 bases. Trimming cost V 5 bases and J 6 bases; bases outside gene matches: 8. Germline CDR1 reads LGHDT; CDR2 reads YNNKEL (reference sequence). CDR3 length: 14 amino acids. CDR3 nucleotide sequence: TGTGCCAGCAGCGATTCCGGGACAGGGCTCGAGCAGTACTTC. Amino acids: CASSDSGTGLEQYF.

The chain links TRBV19 to TRBJ2-7; D may be TRBD1 (6 bases). V lost 7 bases and J lost 0, with 10 bases in between. Germline values: CDR1 LNHDA, CDR2 SQIVND (reference sequence). The CDR3 length is 13 residues. In nucleotides, the CDR3 is TGTGCCAGTAAAGAACAGGGCTCCTACGAGCAGTACTTC. This sequence encodes CASKEQGSYEQYF. Combining the CDR3 with reference TRBV19 and TRBJ2-7 gives the whole variable domain DGGITQSPKYLFRKEGQNVTLSCEQNLNHDAMYWYRQDPGQGLRLIYYSQIVNDFQKGDIAEGYSVSREKKESFPLTVTSAQKNPTAFYLCASKEQGSYEQYFGPGTRLTVT.